The rows below give T cell receptor beta chains drawn from one sample of a study of T-cell memory formation after mild COVID-19. A single record per CDR3 protein comes from TCRdb applying MiXCR to the 5' RACE reads. The sample holds roughly 150,000 distinct CDR3 sequences; approximately 13% are singletons and the top ten take more than 3%. The sample comprised PBMCs or a T cell subset sorted from them (not recorded which). These receptors originate from a young man who had mild COVID-19 (a few samples of this study predate the infection). Cell type and time point are not known. CDR3s include the opening cysteine and the closing phenylalanine or tryptophan. The D gene is left open where the match is weak. Clone size, where shown, is once, few, many, or a class for clones that have expanded.

TRBD1 TRBJ2-5 TRBV24-1 - CATSDNRGTQETQYF TGTGCCACCAGTGATAACAGGGGGACCCAAGAGACCCAGTACTTC
- TRBJ1-1 TRBV24-1 - CATRNGGGTEAFF TGTGCCACCAGGAATGGGGGGGGCACTGAAGCTTTCTTT
- TRBJ1-5 TRBV6-6 few CASSSGSARRQPQHF TGTGCCAGCAGTTCTGGGTCCGCGAGGAGGCAGCCCCAGCATTTT
- TRBJ1-4 TRBV5-1 - CASHVGGTSEKLFF TGCGCCAGCCACGTCGGGGGTACGAGTGAAAAACTGTTTTTT
- TRBJ1-1 TRBV29-1 once CSVDQRIAEAFF TGCAGCGTTGACCAGCGTATTGCTGAAGCTTTCTTT
TRBD2 TRBJ2-7 TRBV3-1 few CASSSGLVVEQYF TGTGCCAGCAGCTCCGGACTAGTAGTCGAGCAGTACTTC
TRBD2 TRBJ2-3 TRBV9 - CASSGSGGPRTDTQYF TGTGCCAGCAGCGGAAGCGGGGGGCCTCGCACAGATACGCAGTATTTT
- TRBJ1-1 TRBV12-3/TRBV12-4 - CASSFWPWEGSWGTEAFF TGTGCCAGCAGTTTTTGGCCGTGGGAGGGGTCGTGGGGCACTGAAGCTTTCTTT
TRBD2 TRBJ2-5 TRBV5-1 - CASSFERGLRETQYF TGCGCCAGCAGCTTTGAGCGGGGCCTTCGGGAGACCCAGTACTTC
- TRBJ2-7 TRBV6-6 many CASSYLQGSYEQYF TGTGCCAGCAGTTACCTACAGGGCTCCTACGAGCAGTACTTC
- TRBJ1-1 TRBV5-5 - CASSLGLTALMNTEAFF TGTGCCAGCAGCCTGGGACTCACGGCGCTTATGAACACTGAAGCTTTCTTT
TRBD1 TRBJ1-4 TRBV12-3/TRBV12-4 - CASSSAGGRHPTNEKLFF TGTGCCAGCAGTTCCGCAGGGGGGAGACATCCAACTAATGAAAAACTGTTTTTT
- TRBJ1-1 TRBV12-3/TRBV12-4 few CASSTSDNTEAFF TGTGCCAGCAGTACCTCAGATAACACTGAAGCTTTCTTT
TRBD2 TRBJ2-3 TRBV5-5 few CASGRGPDTQYF TGTGCCAGCGGGAGGGGTCCCGATACGCAGTATTTT
TRBD2 TRBJ2-7 TRBV7-2 - CASSLLAGTYEQYF TGTGCCAGCAGCTTACTAGCGGGAACCTACGAGCAGTACTTC
TRBD1 TRBJ1-2 TRBV20-1 - CSARRDRIYGYTF TGCAGTGCTCGACGGGACAGGATCTATGGCTACACCTTC
- TRBJ1-3 TRBV7-9 few CASSPPGPESGNTIYF TGTGCCAGCAGCCCCCCGGGACCCGAATCTGGAAACACCATATATTTT
- TRBJ1-1 TRBV3-1 few CASSQLSRPEAFF TGTGCCAGCAGCCAATTATCACGACCTGAAGCTTTCTTT
- TRBJ1-5 TRBV4-3 few CASSQDDVLSPQHF TGCGCCAGCAGCCAAGACGATGTGCTCTCGCCCCAGCATTTT
- TRBJ2-5 TRBV5-6 few CASSLGRGGRQETQYF TGTGCCAGCAGCTTGGGGCGTGGGGGCCGCCAAGAGACCCAGTACTTC
TRBD1 TRBJ1-2 TRBV5-1 - CASSSGGAGYGYTF TGCGCCAGCAGCTCAGGGGGCGCGGGATATGGCTACACCTTC
TRBD2 TRBJ2-1 TRBV9 - CASSVEATSGYNEQFF TGTGCCAGCAGCGTAGAGGCGACTAGCGGTTACAATGAGCAGTTCTTC
- TRBJ1-4 TRBV28 few CASSPLRGREDEKLFF TGTGCCAGCAGTCCCCTTAGGGGCAGGGAGGATGAAAAACTGTTTTTT
- TRBJ2-1 TRBV6-6 few CASNAPGSGRDEQFF TGTGCCAGCAACGCACCGGGCTCCGGTCGGGATGAGCAGTTCTTC
- TRBJ2-5 TRBV5-1 few CASSSRTDQETQYF TGCGCCAGCAGCTCCCGGACAGACCAAGAGACCCAGTACTTC
- TRBJ1-4 TRBV15 many CATSRDKGWDEKLFF TGTGCCACCAGCAGAGATAAGGGTTGGGATGAAAAACTGTTTTTT
TRBD1 TRBJ1-2 TRBV28 few CASSPGQSYGYTF TGTGCCAGCAGTCCGGGACAGTCCTATGGCTACACCTTC
TRBD1 TRBJ1-5 TRBV10-3 - CATSDRESQPQHF TGTGCCACTTCGGACAGGGAGTCTCAGCCCCAGCATTTT
TRBD2 TRBJ2-5 TRBV29-1 - CSVLPRPGTSGLETQYF TGCAGCGTTCTCCCACGTCCCGGGACTAGTGGATTGGAGACCCAGTACTTC
TRBD2 TRBJ2-1 TRBV2 - CASLAGGHNEQFF TGTGCCTCGCTAGCGGGGGGGCACAATGAGCAGTTCTTC
TRBD1 TRBJ1-2 TRBV5-1 - CASRPGTEDGYTF TGCGCCAGCAGGCCCGGGACAGAGGATGGCTACACCTTC
- TRBJ1-2 TRBV3-1 many CASSQGQGGYTF TGTGCCAGCAGCCAAGGCCAGGGAGGCTACACCTTC
- TRBJ1-1 TRBV7-9 - CASSLQVTSRAFF TGTGCCAGCAGCTTACAGGTAACATCACGGGCTTTCTTT
- TRBJ1-1 TRBV27 few CASSPLSSTEAFF TGTGCCAGCAGCCCACTATCGTCCACTGAAGCTTTCTTT
TRBD1 TRBJ2-7 TRBV6-2/TRBV6-3 few CASRTGTGTLYEQYF TGTGCCAGCAGAACCGGGACAGGAACCCTCTACGAGCAGTACTTC
TRBD1 TRBJ1-2 TRBV7-3 many CASSTGTGGGYTF TGTGCCAGCAGCACCGGGACAGGGGGCGGCTACACCTTC
TRBD2 TRBJ2-5 TRBV12-3/TRBV12-4 - CASSSRRTSGGAPETQYF TGTGCCAGCAGTTCCCGCCGGACTAGCGGGGGGGCCCCAGAGACCCAGTACTTC
TRBD1 TRBJ1-5 TRBV7-2 few CASTLQGAYQPQHF TGTGCCAGCACCCTTCAGGGGGCGTATCAGCCCCAGCATTTT
TRBD1 TRBJ2-1 TRBV5-1 - CASSLAATGASYNEQFF TGCGCCAGCAGCTTGGCCGCGACAGGGGCCTCCTACAATGAGCAGTTCTTC
- TRBJ2-2 TRBV9 few CASSVGGDTGELFF TGTGCCAGCAGCGTAGGCGGGGACACCGGGGAGCTGTTTTTT
- TRBJ1-4 TRBV18 few CASSRNPPREEKLFF TGTGCCAGCTCTCGCAACCCTCCGAGGGAAGAAAAACTGTTTTTT
TRBD1 TRBJ1-5 TRBV5-1 - CASSPPWTGHQPQHF TGCGCCAGCAGCCCCCCTTGGACAGGGCATCAGCCCCAGCATTTT
- TRBJ2-3 TRBV28 many CASSLSGSTDTQYF TGTGCCAGCAGTTTATCCGGAAGCACAGATACGCAGTATTTT
TRBD1 TRBJ1-2 TRBV24-1 few CATSAIQGTNYGYTF TGTGCCACCAGTGCCATACAGGGGACTAACTATGGCTACACCTTC